The 27 T cell receptor beta chains presented below share a single source sample, sequenced in a study of T-cell memory formation after mild COVID-19. TCRdb fed the 5' RACE reads into MiXCR, producing one record per CDR3 protein. Of a few hundred thousand distinct CDR3 sequences listed, just under 20% were seen once; the top ten hold around 21%. Input material: PBMCs or a T cell subset sorted from them (not recorded which). The source is a man aged 18 to 30 who had mild COVID-19 (a few samples of this study predate the infection). Cell type and time point are not known.

Only a few counts were recorded for this clonotype. The genes are TRBV10-3 and TRBJ1-2, with unresolved D. The V gene's germline CDR1 is ENHRY and CDR2 SYGVKD. V gave up 2 bases and J gave up 4 bases, with 11 bases separating them. This CDR3 is 14 amino acids long. CDR3 sequence: CAISEGRTSYGYTF. Written as DNA, the CDR3 is TGTGCCATCAGTGAGGGCAGGACCAGCTATGGCTACACCTTC.

This clonotype occurred a few times. This chain links TRBV6-2 or TRBV6-3 with TRBJ2-5, with D tentatively TRBD2 (6 bases). The CDR3 has 13 amino acids. CDR1 and CDR2 from the germline V gene are MNHEY and SVGEGT. V was trimmed by 6 bases and J by 6 bases, leaving 14 bases between them. The CDR3 here is CASRHRDSKTQYF. The CDR3 DNA follows: TGTGCCAGCAGACACCGGGACTCGAAGACCCAGTACTTC.

The chain links TRBV20-1 to TRBJ2-1; the D gene is possibly TRBD1 (6 bases). The germline V gene encodes CDR1 DFQATT and CDR2 SNEGSKA (reference sequence). V dropped 7 bases and J dropped 9 bases, with 22 bases sitting between them. The CDR3 totals 14 residues. In DNA form, the CDR3 reads TGCAGTGTCGCGACCGGGACATCCCTGGGTGAGCAGTTCTTC. As protein: CSVATGTSLGEQFF.

In its sample, this clonotype was seen a few times. J is TRBJ2-7 and V is TRBV2; 7 positions match TRBD1. CDR1 SNHLY and CDR2 FYNNEI come from the germline V gene. Trimming took 5 bases from V and 2 from J; bases not matched to a gene: 3. The CDR3 loop spans 13 amino acids. CDR3 protein: CASSHQGAYEQYF. CDR3 DNA: TGTGCCAGCAGTCATCAGGGGGCCTACGAGCAGTACTTC.

The J gene is TRBJ1-2, the V gene TRBV7-2, with 9 bases that match TRBD1. CDR3 length equals 14 residues. Looked up from germline, CDR1 is SGHTA and CDR2 is FQGNSA. V lost 6 bases to trimming and J lost 3 bases; unmatched junction nucleotides: 5. The DNA of the CDR3 is TGTGCCAGCAGGAGGGACAGGGTAGACTATGGCTACACCTTC. Protein: CASRRDRVDYGYTF.

J is TRBJ2-7 and V is TRBV6-2 or TRBV6-3, with no clear D. Trimming took 8 bases from V and 3 from J, leaving 8 bases between them. Germline lookup yields CDR1 MNHEY and CDR2 SVGEGT. The CDR3 loop spans 11 amino acids. The DNA of the CDR3 is TGTGCCAGCCGCGCCATCTACGAGCAGTACTTC. Protein product: CASRAIYEQYF.

The CDR3 here is CSASLRDNSYEQYV. The CDR3 coding sequence is TGCAGTGCTAGTCTCCGGGACAACTCCTACGAGCAGTACGTC. The rearrangement links TRBV20-1 to TRBJ2-7; a possible D gene is TRBD1 (6 bases). This CDR3 is 14 amino acids long. The V and J ends lost 3 bases and 0 bases respectively, with 12 bases between them. Germline CDR1 and CDR2: DFQATT and SNEGSKA (reference sequence).

This clonotype was found a few times. This rearrangement joins TRBV6-6 to TRBJ2-2; D not resolved. Germline V gives CDR1 MNHNY, CDR2 SVGAGI (reference sequence). V was shortened by 6 bases and J by 0 bases, with 8 bases between the two germline ends. This CDR3 contains 14 residues. CDR3: CASRPPANTGELFF. The CDR3 DNA is TGTGCCAGCAGACCACCCGCGAACACCGGGGAGCTGTTTTTT.

This clonotype was detected a few times. The chain links TRBV7-9 to TRBJ1-1, with 12 bases that match TRBD1. This CDR3 region has 17 residues. Germline CDR1 SEHNR, CDR2 FQNEAQ (reference sequence). The V and J ends lost 5 bases and 5 bases, in that order; junction bases with no gene match: 12. The CDR3 DNA reads as TGTGCCAGCAGCCTGGGACAGGGGGCCTACCATCGGACTGAAGCTTTCTTT. This sequence encodes CASSLGQGAYHRTEAFF.

This chain connects TRBV6-5 to TRBJ2-3; D remains unclear. The CDR3 spans 13 residues. CDR1 MNHEY and CDR2 SVGAGI come from the germline V gene. Trimming took off 0 bases at V and 5 bases at J, with 6 bases between the two ends. The CDR3 spells CASSYSPIDTQYF. CDR3 nucleotide sequence: TGTGCCAGCAGTTACTCCCCGATAGATACGCAGTATTTT.

The chain employs TRBV6-5 and TRBJ2-5; no definite D call. V was shortened by 0 bases and J by 9 bases, with 11 bases between the two germline ends. The germline V gene encodes CDR1 MNHEY and CDR2 SVGAGI. This CDR3 is 13 amino acids long. The CDR3 DNA follows: TGTGCCAGCAGTTACTCGCCATCCGCAGCCCAGTACTTC. Translation: CASSYSPSAAQYF.

This clonotype came up many times. The chain is built from TRBV6-5 and TRBJ1-2, with D maybe TRBD1 (5 bases). Per the germline V gene, CDR1 is MNHEY and CDR2 is SVGAGI. With 7 bases removed from V and 9 bases from J, the gap between germline ends came to 21 bases. The CDR3 totals 14 residues. CDR3 sequence: CASTRNRDPSSYTF. The CDR3 DNA reads TGTGCCAGCACCAGGAACCGGGACCCCTCCAGCTACACCTTC.

This rearrangement joins TRBV5-1 to TRBJ1-3; D call uncertain. The CDR3 has 14 residues. Germline values: CDR1 SGHRS, CDR2 YFSETQ. The V end was cut by 0 bases, the J end by 2 bases, with 6 bases between. The CDR3 is CASSLDLPGNTIYF. The CDR3 bases are TGCGCCAGCAGCTTGGACCTACCTGGAAACACCATATATTTT.

This chain joins TRBV4-1 and TRBJ2-4; D may be TRBD2 (6 bases). Trimming pared 6 bases from V and 6 bases from J, leaving 15 bases between. Germline V gives CDR1 MGHRA, CDR2 YSYEKL. The CDR3 sequence is 14 residues long. CDR3 coding DNA: TGCGCCAGCAGGAACCTTCTTAGCGGAAACATTCAGTACTTC. Encoded protein: CASRNLLSGNIQYF.

In this sample, this clonotype turned up a few times. The rearrangement uses TRBV5-1 and TRBJ2-3; 15 nucleotides line up with TRBD2. J lost 3 bases, V lost 4 bases, and 6 bases had no gene match. The CDR3 runs to 17 residues. Germline assignment: CDR1 SGHRS and CDR2 YFSETQ. The chain's CDR3 is CASSHTGTSGGTDTQYF. In nucleotides, the CDR3 is TGCGCCAGCAGCCACACCGGGACTAGCGGGGGGACAGATACGCAGTATTTT.

The chain employs TRBV12-3 or TRBV12-4 and TRBJ2-7; the D gene could be TRBD1 or TRBD2 (5 bases each). This CDR3 has 14 amino acids. V was trimmed by 4 bases and J by 3 bases, leaving 13 bases between them. CDR3 sequence reads: CASSSGEGVYEQYF. For the CDR3, the DNA is TGTGCCAGCAGTTCCGGGGAAGGGGTCTACGAGCAGTACTTC.

The chain combines TRBV11-2 with TRBJ2-7; D is unresolved. Germline V CDR1 and CDR2: SGHAT, FQNNGV. This CDR3 is built from 13 residues. Trimming removed 1 base from V and 6 bases from J, with 10 bases in between. CDR3 bases: TGTGCCAGCAGCTTAGCGGACCAAGGCGAGCAGTACGTC. Protein product: CASSLADQGEQYV.

On this clonotype itself: An end of the junction does not agree with germline; a read error may underlie this. V and J are TRBV2 and TRBJ2-7; 9 bases agree with TRBD1. The CDR3 consists of 14 residues. Germline values: CDR1 SNHLY, CDR2 FYNNEI. The CDR3: CASSADRGRYDQYF. CDR3 in DNA: TGTGCCAGCAGCGCGGACAGGGGACGCTACGATCAGTACTTC.

This clonotype came up a few times. The chain couples TRBV4-3 to TRBJ1-1; D is unclear. The germline CDR1 and CDR2 sequences are LGHNA and YSLEER. Between the trimmed V and J ends, which lost 0 bases and 1 base, there was a span of 12 bases. This CDR3 is 16 amino acids long. The CDR3 loop is CASSQDLRRPNTEAFF. The CDR3 nucleotides read TGCGCCAGCAGCCAAGATCTGCGCCGACCGAACACTGAAGCTTTCTTT.

The V gene is TRBV4-1, the J gene TRBJ2-5, with TRBD2 matching over 15 bases. The junction had 9 bases not matched to a gene; V was cut back by 2 bases and J by 5 bases. This CDR3 comprises 18 residues. Germline V gene data show CDR1 as MGHRA and CDR2 as YSYEKL. CDR3 protein: CASSQPFGLAGGHETQYF. CDR3 sequence (DNA): TGCGCCAGCAGCCAACCCTTCGGACTAGCGGGGGGGCATGAGACCCAGTACTTC.

This clonotype has a single count. This sequence joins TRBV6-1 and TRBJ1-1; D not certain. V lost 1 base and J 1 base, leaving 10 bases between the germline ends. Germline V lookup: CDR1 MNHNS, CDR2 SASEGT. The CDR3 runs to 15 residues. CDR3 DNA: TGTGCCAGCAGTGAAGTGCCAGTAACGAACACTGAAGCTTTCTTT. It specifies CASSEVPVTNTEAFF.

V gene TRBV12-3 or TRBV12-4 combines with J gene TRBJ1-1; 7 positions match TRBD1. Losses at the gene ends were 5 bases for V and 6 bases for J; bases not matched to a gene: 9. This CDR3 spans 14 amino acids. Here the CDR3 reads CASSHSRGWAEAFF. The CDR3 DNA sequence: TGTGCCAGCAGTCATTCCAGGGGGTGGGCTGAAGCTTTCTTT.

The chain has TRBV10-3 and TRBJ1-1; no reliable D call. There are 12 residues in the CDR3. The V gene's germline CDR1 is ENHRY and CDR2 SYGVKD. With 3 bases removed from V and 1 base from J, the gap between germline ends came to 3 bases. DNA for the CDR3: TGTGCCATCAGTGACCAGAACACTGAAGCTTTCTTT. This gives the protein CAISDQNTEAFF.

This clonotype showed up just a few times. This chain links TRBV5-6 with TRBJ1-1; D is uncertain. V was pared by 3 bases and J by 4 bases, with 22 bases between. Germline V gives CDR1 SGHDT, CDR2 YYEEEE. This CDR3 is 17 amino acids long. The DNA of the CDR3 is TGTGCCAGCAGCTCAACAGTAAGCCCCGGTCTTATCACTGAAGCTTTCTTT. It yields the protein CASSSTVSPGLITEAFF.

The V and J genes are TRBV19 and TRBJ1-4; D may be TRBD1 (5 bases). The germline V gene has CDR1 LNHDA and CDR2 SQIVND (reference sequence). Trimming removed 2 bases at V and 8 bases at J, with 12 bases between. There are 14 residues in the CDR3. DNA of the CDR3: TGTGCCAGTAGTATATCGGGACGCAGCGAAAAACTGTTTTTT. Translated: CASSISGRSEKLFF.

A few counts support this clonotype. The chain links TRBV25-1 to TRBJ2-1; TRBD1 matches at 8 bases. The junction had 17 bases not matched to a gene; V was cut back by 6 bases and J by 4 bases. The CDR3 runs 18 residues. Germline values: CDR1 MGHDK, CDR2 SYGVNS. The CDR3 sequence is CASRPIPQGGFCYNEQFF. The CDR3 bases are TGTGCCAGCAGGCCAATTCCACAGGGGGGCTTCTGTTACAATGAGCAGTTCTTC.

This clonotype was picked up a small number of times. The chain employs TRBV4-2 and TRBJ2-3; D not resolved. CDR3 length equals 16 residues. The germline V gene encodes CDR1 LGHNA and CDR2 YNFKEQ. V shed 4 bases and J shed 0 bases, with 14 bases lying between them. CDR3: CASSPGPLTSTDTQYF. As DNA, the CDR3 is TGTGCCAGCAGCCCCGGACCGCTAACGAGCACAGATACGCAGTATTTT.